A selection of T cell receptor beta chains follows, all from one sample in a study of T cells in Graves' hyperthyroidism and ophthalmopathy. TCRdb re-derived calls from the multiplex PCR reads in MiXCR, one entry per CDR3 protein. The data hold 450,000 to 600,000 distinct CDR3 sequences, with 14% observed a single time. The source material was blood. Receptors originate from a woman aged 40 to 50 with Graves' hyperthyroidism. CDR3s include the opening cysteine and the closing phenylalanine or tryptophan. The D gene is left open where the match is weak. Size tells how often a clone was seen (once, few, many) or the class of an expanded clone, and some rows leave it out.

J,V,size,D,DNA,CDR3
TRBJ1-2,TRBV20-1,few,-,TGCAGTGCTTACACAGGGAACTATGGCTACACCTTC,CSAYTGNYGYTF
TRBJ2-1,TRBV27,many,TRBD2,TGTGCCAGCAGTCGCAGGGAGGGTTTAAAGAGCTCCTACAATGAGCAGTTCTTC,CASSRREGLKSSYNEQFF
TRBJ2-3,TRBV7-9,-,-,TGTGCCAGCAGTTTAATCGGGGGATTTAGCACAGATACGCAGTATTTT,CASSLIGGFSTDTQYF
TRBJ2-3,TRBV2,many,TRBD2,TGTGCCAGCCAGGGACTACACCGCACAGATACGCAGTATTTT,CASQGLHRTDTQYF
TRBJ1-1,TRBV12-3/TRBV12-4,many,TRBD1,TGTGCCAGCAGTTTTGGGGCTCGACAGGGGATGGGCACTGAAGCTTTCTTT,CASSFGARQGMGTEAFF
TRBJ1-2,TRBV10-3,-,-,TGTGCCATCAGTGAGTCGGCACTTAACTATGGCTACACCTTC,CAISESALNYGYTF
TRBJ1-5,TRBV12-3/TRBV12-4,few,-,TGTGCCAGCAGTTTAGAGGTCAATCAGCCCCAGCATTTT,CASSLEVNQPQHF
TRBJ2-2,TRBV3-1,many,-,TGTGCCAGCAGCCAAGTCCGGGACACCGGGGAGCTGTTTTTT,CASSQVRDTGELFF
TRBJ2-1,TRBV3-1,few,-,TGTGCCAGCAGCCAAATTGGTGAGCAGTTCTTC,CASSQIGEQFF
TRBJ2-7,TRBV5-1,few,TRBD1,TGCGCCAGCAGGCCCGGGACAGGGGTGACCTACGAGCAGTACTTC,CASRPGTGVTYEQYF
TRBJ2-1,TRBV30,-,-,TGTGCCTGGAGTGTATGGCGGCTTCCGACCTACAATGAGCAGTTCTTC,CAWSVWRLPTYNEQFF
TRBJ2-7,TRBV5-4,few,-,TGTGCCAGCAGCTTGGATGGCAGAAACTACGAGCAGTACTTC,CASSLDGRNYEQYF
TRBJ2-2,TRBV7-2,few,-,TGTGCCAGCAGGGGTAGCGGCCACACCGGGGAGCTGTTTTTT,CASRGSGHTGELFF
TRBJ2-3,TRBV7-2,many,TRBD2,TGTGCCAGCAGCTTAGCGCGGGGGGAAGATACGCAGTATTTT,CASSLARGEDTQYF
TRBJ1-6,TRBV28,many,TRBD1,TGTGCCAGCAGCCTACCCGGGGACAGGCTAAGCTATAATTCACCCCTCCACTTT,CASSLPGDRLSYNSPLHF
TRBJ2-5,TRBV29-1,-,-,TGCAGCGTACGAACTAGCACACAAGAGACCCAGTACTTC,CSVRTSTQETQYF
TRBJ2-6,TRBV5-1,many,-,TGCGCCAGCAGCCCGGGGGGCTTCTCTGGGGCCAACGTCCTGACTTTC,CASSPGGFSGANVLTF
TRBJ1-5,TRBV19,-,TRBD1,TGTGCCAGTAGTAGGGGACAGTTTAATCAGCCCCAGCATTTT,CASSRGQFNQPQHF
TRBJ1-5,TRBV13,many,TRBD1,TGTGCCAGCAGCTACACCAGGGGGAGTGAGCCCCAGCATTTT,CASSYTRGSEPQHF
TRBJ2-7,TRBV12-3/TRBV12-4,many,-,TGTGCCAGCAGTTTGGAGCGGCGATATAACGAGCAGTACTTC,CASSLERRYNEQYF
TRBJ1-1,TRBV28,-,-,TGTGCCAGCAGGGACCGGTCCGGGGCCGTTGGCACTGAAGCTTTCTTT,CASRDRSGAVGTEAFF
TRBJ1-5,TRBV3-1,few,-,TGTGCCAGCAGCCAATCGGGACAATCTAAGCCCCAGCATTTT,CASSQSGQSKPQHF
TRBJ2-5,TRBV5-1,few,TRBD2,TGCGCCAGCAGCTTGCCGATAGTAGCGGGAGGAAGCAGGCAAGAGACCCAGTACTTC,CASSLPIVAGGSRQETQYF
TRBJ2-7,TRBV7-2,many,-,TGTGCCAGCAGCCAGGAGGGCCGTCACGAGCAGTACTTC,CASSQEGRHEQYF
TRBJ2-7,TRBV30,many,TRBD1,TGTGCCTCGGACAGGGGAGGCTACGAGCAGTACTTC,CASDRGGYEQYF
TRBJ2-7,TRBV7-8,-,TRBD2,TGTGCCAGCAGCAACCCTAGCGGGCCTAGCTCCTACGAGCAGTACTTC,CASSNPSGPSSYEQYF